Listed here are 23 T cell receptor beta chains from one sample, sequenced in a study of T-cell reconstitution after alpha-beta-depleted transplantation in children. During its preparation, the TCRbeta library received unique molecular identifiers. Via MiXCR, TCRdb re-called the PCR reads, giving one row per CDR3 protein. The data contain about 360,000 distinct CDR3 sequences, about 14% of them seen just once; the ten biggest clones take up 3.5% to 4.5%. Sequences were derived from PBMCs, sampled from the stem cell graft. The receptors were gathered from a human donor who donated a stem cell graft to a child with Fanconi anemia.

This clonotype has just a few counts. The chain recombines TRBV20-1 with TRBJ2-7; no definite D call. CDR1 and CDR2 (germline): DFQATT, SNEGSKA (reference sequence). Trimming removed 3 bases from V and 5 bases from J, with 23 bases in between. CDR3 size: 16 residues. CDR3: CSASVDPRYNDHEQYF. CDR3 bases: TGCAGTGCTAGTGTGGACCCACGTTATAATGATCACGAGCAGTACTTC.

The chain has TRBV29-1 and TRBJ1-1; no clear D gene. The V gene's germline CDR1 is SQVTM and CDR2 ANQGSEA. Trimming stripped 6 bases from V and 11 bases from J, with 13 bases between. The CDR3 extends over 10 amino acids. CDR3 sequence: CSVGEIRAFF. CDR3 coding DNA: TGCAGCGTGGGTGAGATACGGGCTTTCTTT.

In its sample, this clonotype was seen a few times. J is TRBJ1-1 and V is TRBV29-1, with 7 bases identical to TRBD1. V trimming: 7 bases; J trimming: 8 bases; junction bases outside the gene matches: 10. This CDR3 is 12 amino acids long. CDR1 and CDR2 (germline): SQVTM, ANQGSEA. CDR3 amino acids: CSGRGQATEAFF. As DNA, the CDR3 is TGCAGCGGTAGGGGGCAGGCCACCGAAGCTTTCTTT.

This chain uses TRBV20-1 with TRBJ2-5; 9 bases align to TRBD2. Trimming took 5 bases from V and 4 from J; bases not matched to a gene: 8. From germline, CDR1 is DFQATT and CDR2 SNEGSKA (reference sequence). This CDR3 has 14 amino acids. This chain's CDR3 is CSAPPLAGPETQYF. CDR3 bases: TGCAGTGCTCCCCCACTAGCGGGTCCAGAGACCCAGTACTTC.

Only a few counts were recorded for this clonotype. The CDR3 here is CSAGLAGGRNEQFF. In DNA, the CDR3 is TGCAGTGCGGGACTAGCGGGGGGGCGGAATGAGCAGTTCTTC. The chain recombines TRBV20-1 with TRBJ2-1; 16 nucleotides align to TRBD2. The CDR3 runs to 14 residues. V lost 6 bases, J lost 7 bases, and 3 bases stayed unmatched. In germline, CDR1 is DFQATT, CDR2 SNEGSKA (reference sequence).

This clonotype was counted ten times or more. The rearrangement joins TRBV20-1 to TRBJ1-5; D possibly corresponds to TRBD1 (5 bases). Germline V gene data show CDR1 as DFQATT and CDR2 as SNEGSKA (reference sequence). Trimming cost V 0 bases and J 6 bases, with 12 bases left between them. The CDR3 has 14 residues. The CDR3 is CSARDERGGQPQHF. CDR3 in DNA: TGCAGTGCTAGAGATGAAAGGGGCGGTCAGCCCCAGCATTTT.

This chain connects TRBV29-1 to TRBJ1-2, with D unclear. V shed 7 bases and J shed 3 bases, with 9 bases lying between them. Germline values: CDR1 SQVTM, CDR2 ANQGSEA. The CDR3 loop spans 11 amino acids. CDR3 DNA: TGCAGCGCTTTGACTGACTATGGCTACACCTTC. Its translation: CSALTDYGYTF.

The V gene is TRBV3-1, the J gene TRBJ2-3; no clear D gene. The CDR3 loop spans 13 amino acids. Trimming cost V 0 bases and J 5 bases, with 6 bases left between them. CDR1 is LGHDT, CDR2 YNNKEL, per germline (reference sequence). CDR3 loop: CASSQERGDTQYF. DNA for the CDR3: TGTGCCAGCAGCCAAGAAAGAGGAGATACGCAGTATTTT.

This clonotype appeared a few times. This chain joins TRBV4-3 and TRBJ1-5; D gene ambiguous. Germline V CDR1 and CDR2: LGHNA, YSLEER. V was trimmed by 0 bases and J by 6 bases, leaving 6 bases between them. The CDR3 covers 13 residues. CDR3 nucleotide sequence: TGCGCCAGCAGCCAAGATTATGGTCAGCCCCAGCATTTT. Its translation is CASSQDYGQPQHF.

This chain uses TRBV20-1 with TRBJ2-3, with D possibly matching TRBD2 (5 bases). Germline CDR1 DFQATT, CDR2 SNEGSKA (reference sequence). V lost 7 bases and J 1 base, leaving 12 bases between the germline ends. The length of the CDR3 is 13 residues. In DNA, the CDR3 is TGCAGTGGCCTCCACGGGGGCACAGATACGCAGTATTTT. Translating it yields CSGLHGGTDTQYF.

For the CDR3, the DNA is TGTGCCAGCAGCACAATAGCGGGGGGGGAGGACGGTGAGCAGTTCTTC. It yields the protein CASSTIAGGEDGEQFF. The chain has TRBV7-3 and TRBJ2-1; 11 bases agree with TRBD2. The CDR3 contains 16 residues. V was clipped by 5 bases and J by 9 bases; unmatched bases: 12. CDR1 SGHTA and CDR2 FQGTGA come from the germline V gene.

The sample holds many counts of this clonotype. The chain carries TRBV9 and TRBJ2-3; no clear D. V was trimmed by 0 bases and J by 3 bases, leaving 11 bases between them. Germline V gene data show CDR1 as SGDLS and CDR2 as YYNGEE. CDR3 length: 15 residues. The CDR3 protein is CASSVVGWPTDTQYF. CDR3 DNA: TGTGCCAGCAGCGTAGTCGGTTGGCCTACAGATACGCAGTATTTT.

There are many counts of this clonotype. This rearrangement joins TRBV28 to TRBJ2-7; a possible D gene is TRBD2 (5 bases). The CDR3 runs 13 residues. Germline CDR1 and CDR2: MDHEN and SYDVKM. V lost 5 bases and J 4 bases, leaving 12 bases between the germline ends. The CDR3 bases are TGTGCCAGCAGTCCCCATGGCGGGTACGAGCAGTACGTC. It codes for CASSPHGGYEQYV.

This sequence joins TRBV7-9 and TRBJ1-1; D gene unclear. Trimming took 5 bases from V and 9 from J, leaving 16 bases between them. The CDR3 covers 13 residues. Per germline, CDR1 SEHNR and CDR2 FQNEAQ (reference sequence). The CDR3 DNA reads as TGTGCCAGCAGCGAAGGGATCAGGCCGAAAGCTTTCTTT. Translated, it gives CASSEGIRPKAFF.

This clonotype was detected only a few times. CDR3: CSVLTGEETQYF. The CDR3 DNA reads as TGCAGCGTCTTGACTGGCGAAGAGACCCAGTACTTC. The genes are TRBV29-1 and TRBJ2-5; D gene unclear. From germline, CDR1 is SQVTM and CDR2 ANQGSEA. Trimming removed 6 bases at V and 3 bases at J, with 11 bases between. This CDR3 contains 12 residues.

This clonotype came up a few times. This chain joins TRBV5-4 and TRBJ2-2, with D perhaps TRBD2 (6 bases). V was cut by 3 bases and J by 9 bases, with 12 bases left in between. CDR3 length equals 13 residues. Germline loops: CDR1 SGHNT, CDR2 YYREEE (reference sequence). The CDR3: CASSSRGYRELFF. The DNA for the CDR3 is TGTGCCAGCAGCTCCCGGGGGTACAGGGAGCTGTTTTTT.

This clonotype turned up a few times. The junction and the germline gene differ at one end; a read error may be behind it. The chain is built from TRBV12-3 or TRBV12-4 and TRBJ2-1; possibly TRBD1 for D (6 bases). This CDR3 is 12 amino acids long. The CDR3 sequence: CASSPNRVFLVF. The CDR3, as DNA: TGTGCCAGCAGTCCTAACAGGGTTTTTTTGGTCTTC.

This clonotype appeared a few times. The J gene is TRBJ1-2, the V gene TRBV12-3 or TRBV12-4; D gene unclear. V gave up 2 bases and J gave up 10 bases, with 14 bases separating them. CDR3 length: 13 residues. CDR3: CASSLLLGGAYTF. The CDR3 coding sequence is TGTGCCAGCAGTTTACTGCTGGGCGGCGCCTACACCTTC.

At least ten counts were recorded for this clonotype. This chain links TRBV20-1 with TRBJ1-6, with D perhaps matching TRBD1 (6 bases). The germline gives CDR1 DFQATT, CDR2 SNEGSKA (reference sequence). The CDR3 contains 16 residues. V dropped 3 bases and J dropped 0 bases, with 12 bases sitting between them. The CDR3 nucleotides read TGCAGTGCTAGCCTTGGGGGCCGCTCCTATAATTCACCCCTCCACTTT. Its protein product is CSASLGGRSYNSPLHF.

In this sample, this clonotype turned up many times. As DNA, the CDR3 is TGTGCCAGCAGCTCGGAGACAGGGCTGAACGAGCAGTACTTC. As protein: CASSSETGLNEQYF. This chain uses TRBV11-1 with TRBJ2-7; 7 nucleotides agree with TRBD1. With 4 bases clipped from V and 5 bases from J, the junction kept 8 bases outside the gene matches. CDR3 length: 14 amino acids. Germline CDR1 SGHAT, CDR2 FQDESV (reference sequence). Using reference TRBV11-1 and TRBJ2-7 for the parts outside the CDR3, the full variable domain is EAEVAQSPRYKITEKSQAVAFWCDPISGHATLYWYRQILGQGPELLVQFQDESVVDDSQLPKDRFSAERLKGVDSTLKIQPAELGDSAMYLCASSSETGLNEQYFGPGTRLTVT.

This clonotype came up a few times. J is TRBJ1-6 and V is TRBV7-9; D call uncertain. Germline V gene data show CDR1 as SEHNR and CDR2 as FQNEAQ (reference sequence). The CDR3 extends over 12 amino acids. The V and J ends lost 5 bases and 11 bases respectively, with 10 bases between them. The CDR3 protein is CASSLDRTPLHF. The CDR3 DNA is TGTGCCAGCAGCCTAGACCGGACACCCCTCCACTTT.

This clonotype was recorded many times. The chain joins TRBV5-4 to TRBJ2-5, with D possibly being TRBD1 (6 bases). The CDR3 contains 13 residues. The germline CDR1 and CDR2 sequences are SGHNT and YYREEE (reference sequence). V lost 3 bases, J lost 4 bases, and 10 bases lay in between. This chain's CDR3 is CASSSRGGETQYF. The CDR3 DNA follows: TGTGCCAGCAGCTCTCGAGGGGGAGAGACCCAGTACTTC.

A few counts support this clonotype. The junction and the germline gene differ at one end; a read error may be behind it. The chain is built from TRBV6-5 and TRBJ1-1; no clear D gene. The CDR3 loop spans 13 amino acids. Germline V gives CDR1 MNHEY, CDR2 SVGAGI. This CDR3 is CASRYWRNTEAFF. CDR3 bases: TGTGCCAGCAGATACTGGAGGAACACTGAAGCTTTCTTT.